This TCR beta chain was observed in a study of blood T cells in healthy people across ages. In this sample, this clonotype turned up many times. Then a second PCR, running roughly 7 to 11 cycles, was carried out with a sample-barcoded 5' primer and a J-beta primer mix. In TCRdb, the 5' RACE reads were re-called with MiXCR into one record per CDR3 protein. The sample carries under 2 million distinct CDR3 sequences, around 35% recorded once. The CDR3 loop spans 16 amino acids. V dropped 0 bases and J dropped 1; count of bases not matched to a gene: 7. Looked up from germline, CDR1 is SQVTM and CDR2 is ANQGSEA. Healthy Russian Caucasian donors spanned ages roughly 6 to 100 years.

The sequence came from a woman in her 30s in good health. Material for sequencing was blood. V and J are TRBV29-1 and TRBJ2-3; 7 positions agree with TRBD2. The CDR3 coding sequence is TGCAGCGTTGAAGATTACCGCGGGAGTGGCACAGATACGCAGTATTTT. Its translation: CSVEDYRGSGTDTQYF.